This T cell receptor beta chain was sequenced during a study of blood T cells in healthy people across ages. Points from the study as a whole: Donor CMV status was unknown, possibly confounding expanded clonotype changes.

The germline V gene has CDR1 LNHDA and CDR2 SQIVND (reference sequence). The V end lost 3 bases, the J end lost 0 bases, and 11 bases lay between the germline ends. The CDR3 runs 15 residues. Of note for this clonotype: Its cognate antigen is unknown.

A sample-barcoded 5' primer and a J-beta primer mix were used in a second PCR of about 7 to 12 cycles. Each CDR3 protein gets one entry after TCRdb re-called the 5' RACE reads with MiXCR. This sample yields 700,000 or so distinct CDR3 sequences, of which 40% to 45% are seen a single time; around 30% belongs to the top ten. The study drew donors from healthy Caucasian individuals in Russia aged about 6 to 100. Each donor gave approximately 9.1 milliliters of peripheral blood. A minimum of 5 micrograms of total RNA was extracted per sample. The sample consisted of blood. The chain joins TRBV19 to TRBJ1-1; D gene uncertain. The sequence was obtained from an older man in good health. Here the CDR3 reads CASSIRGSLNTEAFF. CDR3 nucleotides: TGTGCCAGTAGTATTCGTGGCAGCTTGAACACTGAAGCTTTCTTT.